Below, one TCR beta chain is given with its context. No antigen is known for it. Per-base quality was not reported, and no clone a single base away is much larger than it. This sample is part of a study of CD8 T cells in Susac syndrome (dated by TCRdb to about 2019). In the study overall: The study used repertoire sequencing to test whether antigen drove CD8+ T cell activation and differentiation in Susac syndrome. The paper as a whole reports these results and caveats: The TCR sequencing and HLA analysis was acknowledged to have included a relatively small number of individuals.

CDR3 length: 17 amino acids, cysteine to phenylalanine. Of all the DNA, just the CDR3 is kept, 51 bases in frame from base 1. V gives up 3 bases and J gives up 6 bases, and the segment between their germline ends measures 19 bases. The germline V gene supplies CDR1 SGHRS and CDR2 YFSETQ. RNA was extracted with the RNeasy kit and about 0.5 to 1 ug was reverse transcribed using random hexamers. The immunoSEQ multiplex PCR assay, covering 54 Vbeta and 13 Jbeta segments, was used to amplify TCR beta CDR3 regions. Bias from PCR amplification was corrected by using a synthetic template baseline for primer optimization and for computational correction. Per the original workflow: Reads were assigned to V, D and J genes according to IMGT and analyzed in immunoSEQ Analyzer, with only productive sequences retained. Clonality was calculated as one minus the Shannon entropy normalized by log2 of the number of productive unique sequences. Public and private clones were assessed among the 100 most prevalent clones of each patient and control. Clones were defined as Susac-specific when absent from the healthy and MS cohorts, from over a thousand published viral clones and from other ImmuneACCESS disease sequences. TCRdb cleaned the public reads at Q25 with fastp, built clones with MiXCR and kept in-frame beta chains. Entries that share a CDR3 protein sequence are merged under the most common genes and DNA. The V and J calls come from TCRdb's annotation, not from the publication. Recorded for this sample are 150,000 to 200,000 distinct CDR3 sequences; just over 90% of them occurred a single time. Together, the top ten hold 0.13% of the sample.

High-throughput TCR beta sequencing profiled peripheral blood CD8+ and CD4+ T cells from healthy donors, Susac syndrome patients and multiple sclerosis patients. Healthy donors were age- and sex-matched controls. Bulk CD8+ and CD4+ T cells were purified magnetically by negative isolation, whereas CD8+ TEMRA cells were enriched by FACS. Blood was drawn into EDTA tubes, processed within 24 hours, and PBMCs were isolated by density gradient centrifugation. PBMCs intended for TCR sequencing were cryopreserved in liquid nitrogen and thawed later in a water bath at 37 degrees C. Purity of sorted or isolated CD4+, CD8+ and CD8+ TEMRA cells was at least 90%.

The TCR sequence derives from a human donor in good health. This chain is built from TRBV5-1 and TRBJ1-6; TRBD1 is a possible D gene, resting on 5 matching bases. Source material: CD4+ T cells from PBMCs. The sequenced DNA: TGCGCCAGCAGCTACACTTTGTCGGGACGTGGTAATTCACCCCTCCACTTT. Its translation reads: CASSYTLSGRGNSPLHF.